One sample yielded the 8 T cell receptor beta chains listed below, sequenced in a study of T cell responses to AZD1222 COVID-19 vaccine. Profiling relied on immunoSEQ multiplex PCR, and the TCRdb table lists in-frame clones only, not all of them. The table records under 70,000 clones, 79% of them present only once. This sample comprised peripheral blood, obtained on day 0 of MenACWY control vaccination. The origin of the receptors is an adult in good health.

Here the CDR3 reads CASSPPAGGNTEAFF. DNA for the CDR3: TGTGCCAGCAGCCCCCCTGCGGGGGGGAACACTGAAGCTTTCTTT. The V call is TRBV5-6, the J call TRBJ1-1, with a tentative D call TRBD1 (5 bases). Germline values: CDR1 SGHDT, CDR2 YYEEEE. V lost 4 bases, J lost 1 base, and 14 bases lay in between. This CDR3 region has 15 residues.

The chain has TRBV9 and TRBJ2-5, with 7 nucleotides matching TRBD2. Losses at the gene ends were 2 bases for V and 5 bases for J; bases not matched to a gene: 9. CDR3 size: 15 residues. Germline loops: CDR1 SGDLS, CDR2 YYNGEE. CDR3 coding DNA: TGTGCCAGCAGCGTTCAAGCGGGAAGTGGGGAGACCCAGTACTTC. This sequence encodes CASSVQAGSGETQYF.

V usage is TRBV6-6 and J usage is TRBJ1-1, with 11 bases lining up with TRBD1. CDR3 size: 15 residues. CDR1 and CDR2 (germline): MNHNY, SVGAGI (reference sequence). The V segment lost 6 bases and the J segment 4 bases; nucleotides outside the gene matches: 7. The CDR3 DNA reads as TGTGCCAGCAGGGCCGGGGACAGGGGGGTCACTGAAGCTTTCTTT. It is translated as CASRAGDRGVTEAFF.

This clone is judged large. The V and J genes are TRBV6-5 and TRBJ2-7; 7 bases are shared with TRBD1. V was pared by 6 bases and J by 5 bases, with 13 bases of the junction left unmatched. Looked up from germline, CDR1 is MNHEY and CDR2 is SVGAGI. This CDR3 comprises 15 residues. The CDR3 reads CASSQGQEGFNEQYF. For the CDR3, the DNA is TGTGCCAGCAGCCAAGGACAGGAAGGGTTTAACGAGCAGTACTTC.

The rearrangement links TRBV5-1 to TRBJ2-7; D unresolved. Trimming removed 2 bases at V and 6 bases at J, with 21 bases between. Germline CDR1 is SGHRS and CDR2 is YFSETQ. This CDR3 region has 16 residues. CDR3 in amino acids: CASSLTEARGLGEQYF. CDR3 coding DNA: TGCGCCAGCAGCTTAACAGAAGCCCGAGGTCTGGGCGAGCAGTACTTC. Based on the CDR3 plus reference TRBV5-1 and TRBJ2-7, the full variable domain is KAGVTQTPRYLIKTRGQQVTLSCSPISGHRSVSWYQQTPGQGLQFLFEYFSETQRNKGNFPGRFSGRQFSNSRSEMNVSTLELGDSALYLCASSLTEARGLGEQYFGPGTRLTVT.

The CDR3, as DNA: TGTGCCAGCAGTATTCGACAGGGCTCTGGCTACACCTTC. Protein product: CASSIRQGSGYTF. The chain employs TRBV12-3 or TRBV12-4 and TRBJ1-2; 7 nucleotides agree with TRBD1. The CDR3 loop spans 13 amino acids. The junction had 7 bases not matched to a gene; V was cut back by 5 bases and J by 7 bases.

The rearrangement joins TRBV11-2 to TRBJ1-4, with D maybe TRBD1 (5 bases). V dropped 3 bases and J dropped 5 bases, with 13 bases sitting between them. This CDR3 region has 15 residues. CDR1 and CDR2 (germline): SGHAT, FQNNGV. The DNA of the CDR3 is TGTGCCAGCAGCTTTTTTGAGGGACTCAATGAAAAACTGTTTTTT. Its translation is CASSFFEGLNEKLFF.

The chain employs TRBV12-3 or TRBV12-4 and TRBJ2-1; D not certain. CDR3 size: 11 residues. V was pared by 3 bases and J by 10 bases, with 7 bases between. The DNA of the CDR3 is TGTGCCAGCAGTTTGCTGCGAGAGCAGTTCTTC. Its translation: CASSLLREQFF.